This entry lists 18 T cell receptor beta chains sequenced from one sample in a study of T-cell memory formation after mild COVID-19. TCRdb passed the 5' RACE reads through MiXCR, listing each CDR3 protein once. The sample has some 490,000 distinct CDR3 sequences, about 20% seen once. Sequenced material: PBMCs or a T cell subset sorted from them (not recorded which). These receptors were collected from an adult woman who had mild COVID-19 (a few samples of this study predate the infection). Cell type and time point are not known.

The chain couples TRBV6-4 to TRBJ2-3; D gene uncertain. Trimming left V 3 bases short and J 0 bases short, with 10 bases between. CDR1 MRHNA and CDR2 SNTAGT come from the germline V gene. This CDR3 is 15 amino acids long. In DNA, the CDR3 is TGTGCCAGCAGTGAACGAGGTGGTAGCACAGATACGCAGTATTTT. This encodes CASSERGGSTDTQYF.

Only a few counts were recorded for this clonotype. V is TRBV5-1 and J is TRBJ1-2; D perhaps matches TRBD1 (6 bases). In germline, CDR1 is SGHRS, CDR2 YFSETQ. The ends were cut back, 7 bases at V and 3 bases at J, with 13 bases in the middle. The CDR3 runs 13 residues. The CDR3 sequence: CASHTGRDYGYTF. The CDR3, as DNA: TGCGCCAGCCATACAGGGAGGGACTATGGCTACACCTTC. Full variable domain (outside the CDR3, taken from reference TRBV5-1 and TRBJ1-2): KAGVTQTPRYLIKTRGQQVTLSCSPISGHRSVSWYQQTPGQGLQFLFEYFSETQRNKGNFPGRFSGRQFSNSRSEMNVSTLELGDSALYLCASHTGRDYGYTFGSGTRLTVV.

J is TRBJ2-5 and V is TRBV15; either TRBD1 or TRBD2 may fit D (5 bases each). This CDR3 is 15 amino acids long. The germline V gene encodes CDR1 LNHNV and CDR2 YYDKDF (reference sequence). Trimming shortened V by 4 bases and J by 1 base, and 13 bases separated the two germline ends. CDR3 loop: CATSTCGGTQETQYF. Here the CDR3 DNA reads TGTGCCACCAGCACCTGTGGGGGAACCCAAGAGACCCAGTACTTC.

The rearrangement links TRBV28 to TRBJ1-1; 8 nucleotides match TRBD1. The CDR3 has 15 residues. The ends lost 4 bases at V and 5 bases at J; junction bases unmatched: 9. The germline V gene encodes CDR1 MDHEN and CDR2 SYDVKM. CDR3 protein: CASSSGQGQWTEAFF. As DNA, the CDR3 is TGTGCCAGCAGTTCAGGACAGGGCCAGTGGACTGAAGCTTTCTTT.

The chain is built from TRBV7-9 and TRBJ1-5; D unclear. Trimming took 4 bases from V and 9 from J, leaving 7 bases between them. Germline-derived CDR1 and CDR2 are SEHNR and FQNEAQ (reference sequence). CDR3 length: 11 residues. CDR3: CASSWWGPQHF. CDR3 DNA sequence: TGTGCCAGCAGCTGGTGGGGGCCCCAGCATTTT.

This clonotype was seen more than once but under ten times. The rearrangement uses TRBV5-1 and TRBJ1-2; TRBD1 matches 7 bases. Germline CDR1 reads SGHRS; CDR2 reads YFSETQ. Trimming removed 4 bases from V and 1 base from J; junction bases left unmatched: 7. CDR3 length: 15 amino acids. The CDR3 spells CASSPSTGINYGYTF. The CDR3 DNA reads as TGCGCCAGCAGCCCTTCGACAGGGATTAACTATGGCTACACCTTC.

The gene calls are TRBV20-1 and TRBJ1-4, with a tentative D call TRBD1 (5 bases). Germline V gene sequence: CDR1 DFQATT, CDR2 SNEGSKA (reference sequence). CDR3 length: 11 residues. The germline V and J ends were trimmed by 4 bases and 13 bases, with 13 bases remaining between them. The CDR3 here is CSAKRSGGLFF. Written as DNA, the CDR3 is TGCAGTGCTAAGAGGTCGGGGGGACTGTTTTTT.

This CDR3 is CASSARGGGTEAFF. As DNA, the CDR3 is TGTGCCAGCAGCGCCAGGGGTGGCGGCACTGAAGCTTTCTTT. The chain combines TRBV6-5 with TRBJ1-1; TRBD1 might be the D (6 bases). Germline CDR1 MNHEY, CDR2 SVGAGI. The CDR3 is made up of 14 amino acids. Trimming cost V 6 bases and J 4 bases, with 15 bases left between them.

The V gene is TRBV6-6, the J gene TRBJ2-1; 8 positions match TRBD2. With V trimmed by 7 bases and J by 8 bases, 10 bases remained unmatched. CDR3 length equals 14 residues. The germline V gene encodes CDR1 MNHNY and CDR2 SVGAGI (reference sequence). The CDR3 bases are TGTGCCAGCACCGGACTAGCAATTACCGATGAGCAGTTCTTC. Its translation: CASTGLAITDEQFF.

This clonotype occurred many times. The V and J genes are TRBV7-9 and TRBJ1-6, with a tentative D call TRBD1 (5 bases). The CDR3 is 16 residues long. In germline, CDR1 is SEHNR, CDR2 FQNEAQ (reference sequence). Trimming removed 1 base at V and 8 bases at J, with 15 bases between. CDR3 in amino acids: CASSLEGPGRDSPLHF. The CDR3 nucleotides are TGTGCCAGCAGCTTAGAGGGTCCGGGGCGCGATTCACCCCTCCACTTT.

V gene TRBV19 combines with J gene TRBJ2-6; possibly TRBD1 for D (5 bases). Deletions cut 1 base from V and 2 bases from J, with 9 bases between. There are 16 residues in the CDR3. Per germline, CDR1 LNHDA and CDR2 SQIVND (reference sequence). The CDR3 spells CASSIGGRAGANVLTF. The CDR3 region has the DNA TGTGCCAGTAGTATAGGCGGCAGGGCTGGGGCCAACGTCCTGACTTTC.

The CDR3 sequence is CASSESRGLTDTQYF. The CDR3 DNA follows: TGTGCCAGCAGTGAGTCCAGGGGGCTCACAGATACGCAGTATTTT. The chain uses TRBV6-1 and TRBJ2-3; TRBD1 matches at 8 bases. The junction had 4 bases not matched to a gene; V was cut back by 3 bases and J by 2 bases. Per the germline V gene, CDR1 is MNHNS and CDR2 is SASEGT. The CDR3 is 15 residues long.

This rearrangement joins TRBV27 to TRBJ2-7; either TRBD1 or TRBD2 may fit D (5 bases each). Germline V gene lookup returns CDR1 MNHEY and CDR2 SMNVEV (reference sequence). V lost 5 bases and J 3 bases, leaving 14 bases between the germline ends. This CDR3 spans 14 amino acids. This CDR3 reads CASSLGTVYYEQYF. As DNA, the CDR3 is TGTGCCAGCAGTCTCGGGACCGTATACTACGAGCAGTACTTC.

By frequency in the sample, this clonotype is medium-sized. The chain links TRBV7-8 to TRBJ1-1; possibly TRBD1 for D (6 bases). The CDR3 covers 15 residues. V was trimmed by 6 bases and J by 0 bases, leaving 14 bases between them. Germline CDR1 SGHVS, CDR2 FQNEAQ. CDR3 loop: CASSSRAGVNTEAFF. The CDR3 nucleotides are TGTGCCAGCAGTTCCAGAGCAGGGGTGAACACTGAAGCTTTCTTT.

This clonotype was detected a few times. The chain uses TRBV3-1 and TRBJ2-1; 10 bases match TRBD2. CDR3 length: 18 residues. Germline V CDR1 and CDR2: LGHDT, YNNKEL (reference sequence). Trimming cost V 0 bases and J 4 bases; bases outside gene matches: 9. CDR3 in amino acids: CASSQDPPLAGEYNEQFF. CDR3 sequence (DNA): TGTGCCAGCAGCCAAGACCCCCCCCTAGCGGGGGAGTACAATGAGCAGTTCTTC.

This clonotype has a count of ten or more. This rearrangement joins TRBV2 to TRBJ2-7, with D possibly TRBD2 on 5 matching bases. V was clipped by 5 bases and J by 0 bases, with 14 bases between them. CDR3 length: 15 amino acids. The germline gives CDR1 SNHLY, CDR2 FYNNEI. This CDR3 reads CASSYRGRSSYEQYF. The CDR3 DNA reads TGTGCCAGCAGTTATCGGGGTCGAAGCTCCTACGAGCAGTACTTC.

The genes are TRBV20-1 and TRBJ2-7; TRBD1 matches 8 bases. The CDR3 has 14 amino acids. Germline-derived CDR1 and CDR2 are DFQATT and SNEGSKA (reference sequence). Trimming removed 4 bases from V and 2 bases from J; junction bases left unmatched: 7. DNA for the CDR3: TGCAGTGCTACAGCCGGGACAGGCCCCTACGAGCAGTACTTC. Translation gives CSATAGTGPYEQYF.

This clonotype was counted only a few times. The chain couples TRBV12-3 or TRBV12-4 to TRBJ2-5, with D possibly being TRBD2 (5 bases). The CDR3 consists of 13 residues. V shed 7 bases and J shed 4 bases, with 13 bases lying between them. This CDR3 is CASTRSEGETQYF. The DNA for the CDR3 is TGTGCCAGCACCCGTTCTGAGGGAGAGACCCAGTACTTC.